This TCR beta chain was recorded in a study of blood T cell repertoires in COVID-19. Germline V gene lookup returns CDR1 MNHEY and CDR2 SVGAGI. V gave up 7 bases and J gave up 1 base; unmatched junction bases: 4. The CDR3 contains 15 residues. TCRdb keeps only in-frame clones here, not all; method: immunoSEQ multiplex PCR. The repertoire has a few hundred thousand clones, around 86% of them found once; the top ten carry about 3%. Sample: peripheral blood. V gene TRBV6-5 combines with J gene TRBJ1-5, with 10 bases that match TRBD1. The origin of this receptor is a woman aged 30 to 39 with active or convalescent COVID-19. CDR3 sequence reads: CASMRTGGSNQPQHF. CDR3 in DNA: TGTGCCAGCATGAGGACAGGGGGGAGCAATCAGCCCCAGCATTTT.